This entry describes one TCR beta chain. The target of this receptor is not known. Base qualities are not provided; no much larger clone lies one nucleotide away. For sequencing of the TCRbeta CDR3 region, genomic DNA was extracted from the sorted cells. The immunoSEQ Assay was used for sequencing of TCRbeta CDR3 regions. TCRdb took this table from immuneACCESS and kept in-frame rearrangements with V and J called. Such tables lack part of the clones; where checked against another copy, unresolved V genes explain under half of the gap, and the rest is unexplained. The sample table contains some 27,000 clones; only one count was recorded for just over 85% of them. About 14% of the sample is in the top ten clones. The data originate from a study of OX40 agonist ivuxolimab in advanced cancers. Study-wide context: Ivuxolimab, which targeted the costimulatory receptor OX40 (CD134), was an agonistic, fully human IgG2 monoclonal antibody. Intravenous ivuxolimab was administered to patients every 2 weeks at six dose levels: 0.01, 0.1, 0.3, 1.5, 3 and 10 mg/kg. Among the roughly 50 dose-escalation patients, around 20 had hepatocellular carcinoma, 15 melanoma, 9 renal cell carcinoma and 9 head and neck cancer. In the dose-escalation cohort, around four fifths of patients were male, and the mean age was approximately 60 years, with a range of about 23 to 85. Prior anti-PD-1, anti-PD-L1 or anti-CTLA-4 therapy was permitted, and checkpoint inhibitors had been received by 40% to 50% of dose-escalation patients. Partial responses occurred in three dose-escalation patients: two with cutaneous melanoma and one with hepatocellular carcinoma. The purpose of peripheral TCRbeta sequencing was to test whether ivuxolimab changed TCR sequence diversity and led to clonal T-cell expansion. The paper describes the monotherapy dose-escalation part (N of about 50 patients) of the phase I trial of ivuxolimab.

What the authors observed across the whole study: At doses of 0.1 to 3.0 mg/kg, clonal expansion of both CD4+ and CD8+ blood T cells was observed from baseline to week 6. On average, CD8+ T cells showed more expanded clones than CD4+ T cells after ivuxolimab. Low levels of normalized T-cell clonal expansion were also seen in some patients who did not respond. The antigen specificity of the clonally expanded peripheral T cells was not determined. In the 0.1-3.0 mg/kg groups, partial responders were among the patients with the lowest normalized peripheral clonal expansion, particularly in CD8+ T cells.

According to the germline V gene (reference sequence), CDR1 reads SEHNR and CDR2 reads FQNEAQ. From its cysteine to its phenylalanine, the CDR3 spans 17 amino acids. Only the CDR3 part of the read is kept: 51 bases, read in frame from the first base. V lost 5 bases and J lost 1 base, and the count of bases not matched to a germline gene is 5. The trial excluded patients who had a history of autoimmune disease or who were on systemic immunosuppression. Peripheral blood for TCR sequencing was collected from all dose cohorts at baseline, on cycle 4 day 1, and on cycle 7 day 1. Samples were obtained from an open-label, multicenter, first-in-human phase I dose-escalation trial of ivuxolimab. Adults with locally advanced or metastatic head and neck squamous cell, hepatocellular, melanoma or renal cell carcinoma were enrolled in the trial. Before TCR sequencing, CD4+ T cells and CD8+ T cells from peripheral blood were sorted into separate populations.

The chain was built from TRBV7-9 and TRBJ2-1, with 13 junctional bases fitting TRBD2. This TCR came from an adult with an advanced solid tumor such as melanoma, head and neck, liver or kidney cancer. The material was CD4+ or CD8+ T cells sorted from blood, obtained in a trial of the OX40 agonist ivuxolimab. The DNA is TGTGCCAGCAGCACCGGACTAGCGGGGGCTTCCTACAATGAGCAGTTCTTC. Translated, it reads CASSTGLAGASYNEQFF.